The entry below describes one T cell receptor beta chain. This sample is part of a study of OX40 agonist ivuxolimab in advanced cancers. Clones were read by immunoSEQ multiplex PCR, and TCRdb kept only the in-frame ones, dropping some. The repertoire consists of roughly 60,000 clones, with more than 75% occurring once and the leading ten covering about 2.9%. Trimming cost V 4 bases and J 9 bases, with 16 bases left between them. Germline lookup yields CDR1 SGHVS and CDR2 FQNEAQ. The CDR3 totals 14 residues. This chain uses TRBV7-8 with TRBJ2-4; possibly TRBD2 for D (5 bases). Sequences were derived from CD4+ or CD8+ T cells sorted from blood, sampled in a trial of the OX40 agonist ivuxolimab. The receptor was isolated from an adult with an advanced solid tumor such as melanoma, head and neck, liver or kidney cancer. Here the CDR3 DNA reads TGTGCCAGCAGCTATGGACTCCTAGGCAGCATTCAGTACTTC. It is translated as CASSYGLLGSIQYF.